The clone carrying this T cell receptor beta chain was observed a few times. The antigen is undetermined. The entry originates in a study of early T cells in non-severe SARS-CoV-2 infection. Study details: Sequencing targeted bulk RNA from unsorted whole blood, leaving chains unpaired. Study-wide results and caveats: Comparison of clonotypes with VDJdb favored anti-spike CD8 responses while missing private and CD4 specificities.

The library protocol tagged individual cDNA molecules with unique molecular identifiers. TCRdb ran MiXCR on the 5' RACE reads and lists one entry per CDR3 protein. The profile shows 60,000 to 75,000 distinct CDR3 sequences, 9% to 10% of them singletons. The CDR3 sequence is 14 residues long. Per germline, CDR1 MGHDK and CDR2 SYGVNS. Trimming took off 3 bases at V and 0 bases at J, with 6 bases between the two ends. The sequences come from whole blood, collected at baseline. The clonotype was recovered from an adult who was a healthcare worker with PCR-confirmed SARS-CoV-2 infection or an uninfected control (not recorded which). The rearrangement uses TRBV25-1 and TRBJ2-1; maybe TRBD1 (5 bases). The CDR3 loop reads CASSEQGSYNEQFF. The CDR3 coding sequence is TGTGCCAGCAGTGAGCAGGGCTCCTACAATGAGCAGTTCTTC.